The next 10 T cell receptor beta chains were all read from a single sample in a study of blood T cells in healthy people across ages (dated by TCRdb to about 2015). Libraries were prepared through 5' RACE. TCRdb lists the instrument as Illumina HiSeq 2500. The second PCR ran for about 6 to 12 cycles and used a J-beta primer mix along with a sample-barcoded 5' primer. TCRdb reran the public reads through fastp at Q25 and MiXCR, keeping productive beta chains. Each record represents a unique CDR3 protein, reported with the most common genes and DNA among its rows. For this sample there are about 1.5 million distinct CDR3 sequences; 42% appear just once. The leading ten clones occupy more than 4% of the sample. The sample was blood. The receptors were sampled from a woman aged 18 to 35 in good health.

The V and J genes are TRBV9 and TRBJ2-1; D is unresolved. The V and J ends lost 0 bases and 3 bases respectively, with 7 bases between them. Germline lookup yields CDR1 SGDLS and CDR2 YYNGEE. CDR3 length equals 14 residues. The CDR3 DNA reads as TGTGCCAGCAGCGTAGAGCCAGACTACAATGAGCAGTTCTTC. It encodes CASSVEPDYNEQFF.

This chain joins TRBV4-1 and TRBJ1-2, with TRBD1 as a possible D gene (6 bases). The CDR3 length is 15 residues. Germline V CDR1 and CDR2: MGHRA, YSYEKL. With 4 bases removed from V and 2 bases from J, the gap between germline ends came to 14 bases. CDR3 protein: CASSPHNRANYGYTF. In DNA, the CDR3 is TGCGCCAGCAGCCCACATAACAGGGCAAACTATGGCTACACCTTC.

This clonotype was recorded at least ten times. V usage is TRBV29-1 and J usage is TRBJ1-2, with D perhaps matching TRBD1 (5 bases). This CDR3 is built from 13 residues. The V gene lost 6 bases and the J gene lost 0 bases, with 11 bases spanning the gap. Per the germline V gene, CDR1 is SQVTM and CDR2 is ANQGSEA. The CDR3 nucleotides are TGCAGCGTATCAACGGGGGCTAACTATGGCTACACCTTC. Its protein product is CSVSTGANYGYTF.

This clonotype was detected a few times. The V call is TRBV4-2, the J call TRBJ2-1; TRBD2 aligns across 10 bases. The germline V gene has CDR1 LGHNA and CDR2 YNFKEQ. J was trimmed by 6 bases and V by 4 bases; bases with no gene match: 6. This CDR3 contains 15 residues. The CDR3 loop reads CASSPLAGESNEQFF. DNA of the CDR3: TGTGCCAGCAGCCCGCTAGCGGGAGAGAGCAATGAGCAGTTCTTC.

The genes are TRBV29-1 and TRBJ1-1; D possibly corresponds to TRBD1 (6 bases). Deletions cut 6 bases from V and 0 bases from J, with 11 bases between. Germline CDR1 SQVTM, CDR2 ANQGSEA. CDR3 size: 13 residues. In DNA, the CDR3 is TGCAGCGTCAGACAGGCCATGAACACTGAAGCTTTCTTT. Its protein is CSVRQAMNTEAFF. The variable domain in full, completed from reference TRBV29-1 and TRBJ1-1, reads SAVISQKPSRDICQRGTSLTIQCQVDSQVTMMFWYRQQPGQSLTLIATANQGSEATYESGFVIDKFPISRPNLTFSTLTVSNMSPEDSSIYLCSVRQAMNTEAFFGQGTRLTVV.

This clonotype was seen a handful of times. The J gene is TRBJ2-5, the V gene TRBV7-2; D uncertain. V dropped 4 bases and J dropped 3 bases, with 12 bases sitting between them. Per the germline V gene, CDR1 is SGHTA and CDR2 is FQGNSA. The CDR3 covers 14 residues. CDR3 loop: CASSSTWMEETQYF. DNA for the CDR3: TGTGCCAGCAGCTCTACATGGATGGAAGAGACCCAGTACTTC. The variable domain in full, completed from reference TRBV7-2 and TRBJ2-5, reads GAGVSQSPSNKVTEKGKDVELRCDPISGHTALYWYRQSLGQGLEFLIYFQGNSAPDKSGLPSDRFSAERTGGSVSTLTIQRTQQEDSAVYLCASSSTWMEETQYFGPGTRLLVL.

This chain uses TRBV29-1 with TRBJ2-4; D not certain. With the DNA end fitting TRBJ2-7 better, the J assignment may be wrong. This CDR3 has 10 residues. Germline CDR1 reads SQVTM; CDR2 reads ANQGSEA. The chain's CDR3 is CSVLTYEQYF. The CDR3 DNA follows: TGCAGCGTGCTGACCTACGAGCAGTACTTC.

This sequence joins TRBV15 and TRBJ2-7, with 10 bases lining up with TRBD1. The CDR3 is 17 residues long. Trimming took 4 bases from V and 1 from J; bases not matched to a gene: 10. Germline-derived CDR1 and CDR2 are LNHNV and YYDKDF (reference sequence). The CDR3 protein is CATSIPPGQGTSYEQYF. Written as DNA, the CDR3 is TGTGCCACCAGCATACCCCCGGGACAGGGGACGTCCTACGAGCAGTACTTC. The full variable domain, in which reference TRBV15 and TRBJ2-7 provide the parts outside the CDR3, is DAMVIQNPRYQVTQFGKPVTLSCSQTLNHNVMYWYQQKSSQAPKLLFHYYDKDFNNEADTPDNFQSRRPNTSFCFLDIRSPGLGDTAMYLCATSIPPGQGTSYEQYFGPGTRLTVT.

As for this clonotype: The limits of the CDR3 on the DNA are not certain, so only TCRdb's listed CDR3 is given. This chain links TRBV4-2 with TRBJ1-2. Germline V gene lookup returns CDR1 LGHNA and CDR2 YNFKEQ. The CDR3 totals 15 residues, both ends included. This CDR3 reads CASRTLDFGNGGYTF.

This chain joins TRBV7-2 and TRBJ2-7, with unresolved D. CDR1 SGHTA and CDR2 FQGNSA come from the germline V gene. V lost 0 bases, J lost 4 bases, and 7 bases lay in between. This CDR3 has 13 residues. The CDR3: CASSLAKRYEQYF. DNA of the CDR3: TGTGCCAGCAGCTTAGCGAAGCGTTACGAGCAGTACTTC. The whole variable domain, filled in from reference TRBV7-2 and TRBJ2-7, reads GAGVSQSPSNKVTEKGKDVELRCDPISGHTALYWYRQSLGQGLEFLIYFQGNSAPDKSGLPSDRFSAERTGGSVSTLTIQRTQQEDSAVYLCASSLAKRYEQYFGPGTRLTVT.